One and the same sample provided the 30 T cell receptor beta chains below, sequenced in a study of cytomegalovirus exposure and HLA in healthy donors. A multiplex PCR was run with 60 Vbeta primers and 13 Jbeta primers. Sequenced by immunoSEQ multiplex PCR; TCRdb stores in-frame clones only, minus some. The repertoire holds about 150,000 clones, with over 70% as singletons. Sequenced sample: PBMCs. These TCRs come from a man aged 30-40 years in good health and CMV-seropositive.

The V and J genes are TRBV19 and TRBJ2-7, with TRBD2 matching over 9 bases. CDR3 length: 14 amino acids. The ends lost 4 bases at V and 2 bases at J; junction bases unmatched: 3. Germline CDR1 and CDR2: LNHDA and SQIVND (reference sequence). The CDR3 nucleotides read TGTGCCAGTAGTAATAGCGGGAGACCCTACGAGCAGTACTTC. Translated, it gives CASSNSGRPYEQYF.

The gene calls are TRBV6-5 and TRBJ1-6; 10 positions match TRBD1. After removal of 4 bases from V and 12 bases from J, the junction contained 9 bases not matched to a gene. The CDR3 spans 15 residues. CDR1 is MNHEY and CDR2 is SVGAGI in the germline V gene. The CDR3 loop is CASSSYGDRGKPLHF. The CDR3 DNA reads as TGTGCCAGCAGTTCCTACGGGGACAGGGGTAAACCCCTCCACTTT.

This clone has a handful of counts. CDR3 nucleotide sequence: TGTGCCAGCAGCCTTCGACAGGGTCCCGGGGAGCTGTTTTTT. This codes for CASSLRQGPGELFF. The chain carries TRBV7-9 and TRBJ2-2; 7 bases line up with TRBD1. Germline lookup yields CDR1 SEHNR and CDR2 FQNEAQ (reference sequence). This CDR3 comprises 14 residues. With 5 bases clipped from V and 6 bases from J, the junction kept 6 bases outside the gene matches.

In DNA, the CDR3 is TGTGCCAGCAGCGCCCAGGGGGCAAGCTCTGGAAACACCATATATTTT. This gives the protein CASSAQGASSGNTIYF. The chain employs TRBV9 and TRBJ1-3; 8 bases agree with TRBD1. Germline CDR1 is SGDLS and CDR2 is YYNGEE. The CDR3 extends over 16 amino acids. V shed 3 bases and J 0 bases; nucleotides not matched to a gene: 5.

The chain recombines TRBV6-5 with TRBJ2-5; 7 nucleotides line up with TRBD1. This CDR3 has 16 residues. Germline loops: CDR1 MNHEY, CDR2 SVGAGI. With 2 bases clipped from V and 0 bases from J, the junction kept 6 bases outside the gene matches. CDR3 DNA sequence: TGTGCCAGCAGTTACACGGCCGGGACAGACCAAGAGACCCAGTACTTC. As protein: CASSYTAGTDQETQYF.

Here the CDR3 reads CASNLLSGGGYTF. The CDR3 DNA follows: TGTGCCAGCAATCTTCTTTCCGGGGGTGGCTACACCTTC. V is TRBV2 and J is TRBJ1-2; possible D gene TRBD1, 5 bases. This CDR3 comprises 13 residues. Trimming took off 7 bases at V and 7 bases at J, with 16 bases between the two ends. The germline CDR1 and CDR2 sequences are SNHLY and FYNNEI.

CDR3 amino acids: CASSLLGRDNEQYF. CDR3 nucleotide sequence: TGTGCCAGCAGTCTCCTCGGCAGGGACAACGAGCAGTACTTC. This chain connects TRBV28 to TRBJ2-7; weak D call: TRBD1 (6 bases). Germline V gene lookup returns CDR1 MDHEN and CDR2 SYDVKM. The CDR3 length is 14 residues. Trimming removed 5 bases from V and 5 bases from J, with 16 bases in between.

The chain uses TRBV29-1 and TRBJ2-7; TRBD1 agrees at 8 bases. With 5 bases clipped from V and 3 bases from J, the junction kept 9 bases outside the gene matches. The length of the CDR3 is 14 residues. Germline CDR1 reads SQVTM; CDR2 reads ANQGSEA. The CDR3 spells CSVTRQGNLYEQYF. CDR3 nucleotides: TGCAGCGTTACTCGACAGGGGAACCTCTACGAGCAGTACTTC.

For the CDR3, the DNA is TGTGCCAGCAGTTCACTAGCGGGAGGAGAGACCCAGTACTTC. It yields the protein CASSSLAGGETQYF. The chain recombines TRBV27 with TRBJ2-5; 12 nucleotides line up with TRBD2. The CDR3 is 14 amino acids. Looked up from germline, CDR1 is MNHEY and CDR2 is SMNVEV (reference sequence). V lost 4 bases and J lost 4; bases outside the gene matches: 1.

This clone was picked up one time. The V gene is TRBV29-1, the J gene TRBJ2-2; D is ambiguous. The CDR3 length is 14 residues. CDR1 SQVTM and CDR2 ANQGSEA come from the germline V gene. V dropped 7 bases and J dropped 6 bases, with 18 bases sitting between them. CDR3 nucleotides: TGCAGCGGAATTCCAGGAATAGATCCCGGGGAGCTGTTTTTT. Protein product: CSGIPGIDPGELFF.

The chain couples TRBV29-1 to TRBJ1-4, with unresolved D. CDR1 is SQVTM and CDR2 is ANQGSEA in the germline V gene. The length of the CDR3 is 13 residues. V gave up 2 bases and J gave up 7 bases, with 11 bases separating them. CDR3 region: CSVESGIGEKLFF. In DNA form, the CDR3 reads TGCAGCGTTGAATCGGGGATAGGTGAAAAACTGTTTTTT. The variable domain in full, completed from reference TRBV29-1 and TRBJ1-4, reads SAVISQKPSRDICQRGTSLTIQCQVDSQVTMMFWYRQQPGQSLTLIATANQGSEATYESGFVIDKFPISRPNLTFSTLTVSNMSPEDSSIYLCSVESGIGEKLFFGSGTQLSVL.

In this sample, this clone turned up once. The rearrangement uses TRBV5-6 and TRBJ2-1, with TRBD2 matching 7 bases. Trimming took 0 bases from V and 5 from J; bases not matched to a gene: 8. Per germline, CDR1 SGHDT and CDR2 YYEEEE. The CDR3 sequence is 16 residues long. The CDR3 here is CASSLGLGDYNNEQFF. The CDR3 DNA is TGTGCCAGCAGCTTGGGGCTAGGGGACTACAACAATGAGCAGTTCTTC.

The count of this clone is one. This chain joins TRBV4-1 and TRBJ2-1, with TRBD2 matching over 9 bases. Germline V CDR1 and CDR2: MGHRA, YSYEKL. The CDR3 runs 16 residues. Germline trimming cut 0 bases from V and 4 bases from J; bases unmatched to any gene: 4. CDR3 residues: CASSQEASGNYNEQFF. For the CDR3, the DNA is TGCGCCAGCAGCCAAGAGGCTAGCGGGAATTACAATGAGCAGTTCTTC.

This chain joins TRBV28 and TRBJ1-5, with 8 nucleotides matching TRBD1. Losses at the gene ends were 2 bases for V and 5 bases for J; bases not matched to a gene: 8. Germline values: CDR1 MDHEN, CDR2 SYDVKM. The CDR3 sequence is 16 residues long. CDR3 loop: CASSLGPDRGDQPQHF. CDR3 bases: TGTGCCAGCAGTTTAGGGCCAGACAGGGGCGATCAGCCCCAGCATTTT.

This chain's CDR3 is CASSPEGRGQPQHF. CDR3 nucleotides: TGTGCCAGCAGCCCAGAGGGTAGAGGGCAGCCCCAGCATTTT. The chain joins TRBV4-2 to TRBJ1-5; D gene unclear. The germline gives CDR1 LGHNA, CDR2 YNFKEQ. This CDR3 is 14 amino acids long. V dropped 4 bases and J dropped 7 bases, with 14 bases sitting between them.

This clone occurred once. This CDR3 reads CASSLSRGGTEAFF. The CDR3, as DNA: TGTGCCAGCAGTTTGTCTCGGGGTGGGACTGAAGCTTTCTTT. The V and J genes are TRBV28 and TRBJ1-1; D unclear. V lost 3 bases and J 5 bases, leaving 13 bases between the germline ends. The CDR3 consists of 14 residues. Per the germline V gene, CDR1 is MDHEN and CDR2 is SYDVKM.

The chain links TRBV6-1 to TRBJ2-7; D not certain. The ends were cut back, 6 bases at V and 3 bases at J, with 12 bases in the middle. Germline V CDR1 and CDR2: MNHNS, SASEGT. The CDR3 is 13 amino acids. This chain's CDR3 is CASSVSDRYEQYF. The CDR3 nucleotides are TGTGCCAGCAGCGTAAGCGATCGCTACGAGCAGTACTTC.

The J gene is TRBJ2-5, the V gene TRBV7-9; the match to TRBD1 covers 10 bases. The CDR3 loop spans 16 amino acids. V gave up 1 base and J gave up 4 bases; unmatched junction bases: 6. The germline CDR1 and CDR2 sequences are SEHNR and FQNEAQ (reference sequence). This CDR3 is CASSLGDRGLSETQYF. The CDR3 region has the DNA TGTGCCAGCAGCTTAGGGGACAGGGGTCTCTCAGAGACCCAGTACTTC.

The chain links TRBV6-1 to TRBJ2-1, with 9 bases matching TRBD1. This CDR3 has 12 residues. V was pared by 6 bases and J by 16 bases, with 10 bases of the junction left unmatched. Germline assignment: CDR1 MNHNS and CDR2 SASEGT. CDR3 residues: CASSPTGGPQFF. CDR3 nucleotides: TGTGCCAGCAGCCCGACAGGGGGTCCCCAATTCTTC.

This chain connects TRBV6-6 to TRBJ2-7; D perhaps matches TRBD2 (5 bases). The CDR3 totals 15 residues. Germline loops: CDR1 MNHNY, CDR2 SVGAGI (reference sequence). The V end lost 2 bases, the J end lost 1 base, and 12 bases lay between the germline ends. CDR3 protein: CASSYGDRGSYEQYF. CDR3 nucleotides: TGTGCCAGCAGTTACGGGGATCGCGGGTCCTACGAGCAGTACTTC.

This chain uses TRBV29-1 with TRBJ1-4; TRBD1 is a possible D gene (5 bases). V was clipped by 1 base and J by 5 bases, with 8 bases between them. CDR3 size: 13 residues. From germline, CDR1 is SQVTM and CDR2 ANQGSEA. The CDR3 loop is CSVEGQGNEKLFF. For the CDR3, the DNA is TGCAGCGTTGAAGGGCAGGGAAATGAAAAACTGTTTTTT. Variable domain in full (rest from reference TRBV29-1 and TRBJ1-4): SAVISQKPSRDICQRGTSLTIQCQVDSQVTMMFWYRQQPGQSLTLIATANQGSEATYESGFVIDKFPISRPNLTFSTLTVSNMSPEDSSIYLCSVEGQGNEKLFFGSGTQLSVL.

The CDR3 here is CASSLVGQGTYEQYF. The CDR3 bases are TGTGCCAGCAGCTTGGTGGGGCAAGGAACCTACGAGCAGTACTTC. The rearrangement links TRBV5-4 to TRBJ2-7, with TRBD1 as a possible D gene (5 bases). The germline V and J ends were trimmed by 0 bases and 2 bases, with 12 bases remaining between them. Germline V gene lookup returns CDR1 SGHNT and CDR2 YYREEE (reference sequence). CDR3 size: 15 residues.

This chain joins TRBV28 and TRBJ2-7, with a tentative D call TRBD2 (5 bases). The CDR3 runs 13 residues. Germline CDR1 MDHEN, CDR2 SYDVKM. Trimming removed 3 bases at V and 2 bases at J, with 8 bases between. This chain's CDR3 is CASSFKGAYEQYF. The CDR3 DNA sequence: TGTGCCAGCAGTTTCAAGGGAGCCTACGAGCAGTACTTC.

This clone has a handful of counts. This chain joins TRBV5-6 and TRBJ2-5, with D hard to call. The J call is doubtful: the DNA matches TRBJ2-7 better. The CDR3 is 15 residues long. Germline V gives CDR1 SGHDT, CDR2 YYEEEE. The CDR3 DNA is TGTGCCAGCAGCTTTAGATTTTCGGAGAGCTACGAGCAGTACTTC. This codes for CASSFRFSESYEQYF.

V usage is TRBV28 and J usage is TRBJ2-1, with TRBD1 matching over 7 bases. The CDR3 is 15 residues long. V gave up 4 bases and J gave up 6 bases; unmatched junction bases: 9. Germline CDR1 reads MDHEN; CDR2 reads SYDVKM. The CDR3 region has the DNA TGTGCCAGCAGTTCCCCGACAGGGTTCGGCAATGAGCAGTTCTTC. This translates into CASSSPTGFGNEQFF.

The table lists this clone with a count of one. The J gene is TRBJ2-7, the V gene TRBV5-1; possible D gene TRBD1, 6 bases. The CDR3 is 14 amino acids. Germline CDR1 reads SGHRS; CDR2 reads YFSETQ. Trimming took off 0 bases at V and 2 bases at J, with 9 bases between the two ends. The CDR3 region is CASSLDRATYEQYF. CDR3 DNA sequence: TGCGCCAGCAGCTTGGACAGGGCCACCTACGAGCAGTACTTC. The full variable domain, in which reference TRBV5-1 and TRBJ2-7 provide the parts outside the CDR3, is KAGVTQTPRYLIKTRGQQVTLSCSPISGHRSVSWYQQTPGQGLQFLFEYFSETQRNKGNFPGRFSGRQFSNSRSEMNVSTLELGDSALYLCASSLDRATYEQYFGPGTRLTVT.

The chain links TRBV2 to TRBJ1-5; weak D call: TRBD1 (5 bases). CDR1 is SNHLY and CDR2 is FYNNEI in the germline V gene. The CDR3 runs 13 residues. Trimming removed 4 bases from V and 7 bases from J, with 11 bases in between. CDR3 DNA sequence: TGTGCCAGCAGTGTTGGGGGGAACCAGCCCCAGCATTTT. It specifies CASSVGGNQPQHF.

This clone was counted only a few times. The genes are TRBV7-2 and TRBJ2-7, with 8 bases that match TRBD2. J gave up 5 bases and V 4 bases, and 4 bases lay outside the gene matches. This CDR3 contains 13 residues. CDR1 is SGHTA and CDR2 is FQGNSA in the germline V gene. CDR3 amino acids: CASSSGLANEQYF. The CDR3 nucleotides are TGTGCCAGCAGCTCCGGACTAGCTAACGAGCAGTACTTC.

CDR3 protein: CATSSNRAYQYF. CDR3 in DNA: TGTGCCACCAGCAGTAACAGGGCTTACCAGTACTTC. The rearrangement uses TRBV15 and TRBJ2-7; a possible D gene is TRBD1 (6 bases). V was shortened by 3 bases and J by 10 bases, with 13 bases between the two germline ends. The CDR3 has 12 residues. Germline V gene sequence: CDR1 LNHNV, CDR2 YYDKDF (reference sequence).

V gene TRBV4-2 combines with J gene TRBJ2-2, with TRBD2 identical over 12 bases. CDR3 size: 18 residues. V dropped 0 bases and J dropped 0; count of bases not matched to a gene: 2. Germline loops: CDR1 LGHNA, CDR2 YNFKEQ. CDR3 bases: TGTGCCAGCAGCCAAGATGCTAGCGGGAGGGCGAACACCGGGGAGCTGTTTTTT. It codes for CASSQDASGRANTGELFF.